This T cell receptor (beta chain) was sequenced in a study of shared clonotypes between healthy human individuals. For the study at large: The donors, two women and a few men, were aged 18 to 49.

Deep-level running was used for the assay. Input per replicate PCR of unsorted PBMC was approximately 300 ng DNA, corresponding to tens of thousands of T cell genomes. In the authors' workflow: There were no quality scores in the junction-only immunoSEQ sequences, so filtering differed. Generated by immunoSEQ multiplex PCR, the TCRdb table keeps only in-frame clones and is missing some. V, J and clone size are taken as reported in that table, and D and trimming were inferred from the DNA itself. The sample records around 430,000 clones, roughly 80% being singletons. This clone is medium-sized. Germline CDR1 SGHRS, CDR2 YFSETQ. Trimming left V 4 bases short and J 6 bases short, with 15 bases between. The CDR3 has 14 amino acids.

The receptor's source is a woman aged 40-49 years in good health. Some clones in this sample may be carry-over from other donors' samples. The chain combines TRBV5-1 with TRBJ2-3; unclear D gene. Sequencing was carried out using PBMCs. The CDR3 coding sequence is TGCGCCAGCAGCGCAGCTAGTGTCGGGGATACGCAGTATTTT. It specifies CASSAASVGDTQYF.